This TCR beta chain was sequenced in a study of T cell changes during pregnancy in multiple sclerosis. The CDR3 spans 15 residues. Germline V CDR1 and CDR2: SQVTM, ANQGSEA. The V end was cut by 0 bases, the J end by 4 bases, with 12 bases between. The protocol was immunoSEQ multiplex PCR, while the TCRdb copy is restricted to in-frame clones and leaves out a portion. The profile shows about 100,000 clones, roughly 92% of them singletons. The TCR originated in a female donor with multiple sclerosis, enrolled in a pregnancy study. Here the sequenced sample was peripheral blood, taken after pregnancy. The chain couples TRBV29-1 to TRBJ1-4, with a tentative D call TRBD1 (5 bases). The CDR3, as DNA: TGCAGCGTTGAAGATAGGGGTAGCGGTAATGAAAAACTGTTTTTT. Amino acid sequence: CSVEDRGSGNEKLFF.